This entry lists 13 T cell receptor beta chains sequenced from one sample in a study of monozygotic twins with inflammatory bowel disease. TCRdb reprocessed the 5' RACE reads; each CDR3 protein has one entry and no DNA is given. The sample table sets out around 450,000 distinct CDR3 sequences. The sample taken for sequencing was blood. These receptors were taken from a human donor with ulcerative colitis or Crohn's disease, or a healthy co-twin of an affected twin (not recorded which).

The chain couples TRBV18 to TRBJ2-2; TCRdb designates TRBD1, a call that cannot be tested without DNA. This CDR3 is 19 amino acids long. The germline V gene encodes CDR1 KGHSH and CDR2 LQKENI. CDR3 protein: CASSHIFLFTTDNTGELFF.

CDR3 in amino acids: CASRQSRETQYF. The V and J genes are TRBV10-2 and TRBJ2-5. Germline CDR1 is WSHSY and CDR2 is SAAADI. The CDR3 consists of 12 residues.

CDR3 region: CSVEDKPGGTHYNEQFF. The rearrangement joins TRBV29-1 to TRBJ2-1; the TCRdb D gene call, TRBD2, has no DNA to confirm it. The CDR3 covers 17 residues. CDR1 is SQVTM and CDR2 is ANQGSEA in the germline V gene.

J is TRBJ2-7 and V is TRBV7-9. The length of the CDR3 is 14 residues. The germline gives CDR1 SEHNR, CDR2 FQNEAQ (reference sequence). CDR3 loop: CASSWDGGAYEQYF. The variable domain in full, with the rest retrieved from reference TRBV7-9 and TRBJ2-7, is DTGVSQNPRHKITKRGQNVTFRCDPISEHNRLYWYRQTLGQGPEFLTYFQNEAQLEKSRLLSDRFSAERPKGSFSTLEIQRTEQGDSAMYLCASSWDGGAYEQYFGPGTRLTVT.

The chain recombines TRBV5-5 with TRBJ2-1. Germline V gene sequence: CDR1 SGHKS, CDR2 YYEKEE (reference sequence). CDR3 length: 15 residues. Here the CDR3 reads CASSSREQRWDEQFF.

This CDR3 is CASSLSGGTSTDTQYF. This sequence joins TRBV7-3 and TRBJ2-3. The CDR3 covers 16 residues. Germline CDR1 and CDR2: SGHTA and FQGTGA.

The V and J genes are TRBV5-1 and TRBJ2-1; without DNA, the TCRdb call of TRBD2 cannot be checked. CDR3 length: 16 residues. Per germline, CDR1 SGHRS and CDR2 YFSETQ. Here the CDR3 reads CASKSGGYSSYNEQFF.

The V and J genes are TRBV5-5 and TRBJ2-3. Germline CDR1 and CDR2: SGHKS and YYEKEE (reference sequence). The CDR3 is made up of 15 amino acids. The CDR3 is CASSPELLGTDTQYF.

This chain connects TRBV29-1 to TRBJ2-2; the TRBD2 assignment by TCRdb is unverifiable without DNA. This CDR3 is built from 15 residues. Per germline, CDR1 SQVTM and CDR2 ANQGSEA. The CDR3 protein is CSVGPGRDGTGELFF.

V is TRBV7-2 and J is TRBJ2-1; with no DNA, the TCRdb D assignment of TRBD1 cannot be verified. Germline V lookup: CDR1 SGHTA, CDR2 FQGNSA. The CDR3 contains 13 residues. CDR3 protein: CASSPTLRDNEFF.

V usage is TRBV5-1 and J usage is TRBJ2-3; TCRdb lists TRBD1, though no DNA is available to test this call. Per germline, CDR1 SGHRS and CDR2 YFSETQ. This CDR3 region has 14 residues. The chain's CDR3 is CASSHRGFADTQYF. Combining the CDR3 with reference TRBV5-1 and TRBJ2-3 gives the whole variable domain KAGVTQTPRYLIKTRGQQVTLSCSPISGHRSVSWYQQTPGQGLQFLFEYFSETQRNKGNFPGRFSGRQFSNSRSEMNVSTLELGDSALYLCASSHRGFADTQYFGPGTRLTVL.

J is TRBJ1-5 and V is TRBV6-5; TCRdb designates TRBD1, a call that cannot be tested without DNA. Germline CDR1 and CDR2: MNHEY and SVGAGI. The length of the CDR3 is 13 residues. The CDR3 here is CASSKTGYQPQHF.

Here the CDR3 reads CASGVFVRGLAEAFF. The genes are TRBV6-4 and TRBJ1-1. This CDR3 has 15 amino acids. CDR1 is MRHNA, CDR2 SNTAGT, per germline.